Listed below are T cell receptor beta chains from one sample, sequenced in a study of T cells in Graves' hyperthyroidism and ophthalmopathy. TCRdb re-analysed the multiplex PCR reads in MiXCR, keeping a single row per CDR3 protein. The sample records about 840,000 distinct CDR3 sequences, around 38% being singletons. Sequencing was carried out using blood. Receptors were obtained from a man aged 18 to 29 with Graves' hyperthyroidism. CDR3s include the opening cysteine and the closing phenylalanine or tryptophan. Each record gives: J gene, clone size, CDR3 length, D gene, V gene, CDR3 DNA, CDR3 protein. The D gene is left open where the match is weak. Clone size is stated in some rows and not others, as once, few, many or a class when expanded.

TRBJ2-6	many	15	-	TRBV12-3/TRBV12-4	TGTGCCAGCAGCCGTGGGAGCTCTGGGGCCAACGTCCTGACTTTC	CASSRGSSGANVLTF
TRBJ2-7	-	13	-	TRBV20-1	TGCAGTGCAACCGGGGGCGTCGGGGGTGAGCAGTACTTC	CSATGGVGGEQYF
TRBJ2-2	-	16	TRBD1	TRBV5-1	TGCGCCAGCAGCCTGGGGGACAGGGAGGTGACCGGGGAGCTGTTTTTT	CASSLGDREVTGELFF
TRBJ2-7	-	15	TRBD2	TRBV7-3	TGCGCCAGCAGCCAAGAGTTGGTAGCGGGGAACGAGCAGTACTTC	CASSQELVAGNEQYF
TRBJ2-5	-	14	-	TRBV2	TGTGCCAGCAGTGGGGGGGACTACCAAGAGACCCAGTACTTC	CASSGGDYQETQYF
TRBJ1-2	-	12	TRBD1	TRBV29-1	TGCAGCGTCGGGACAGGGGACCTAGGCTACACCTTC	CSVGTGDLGYTF
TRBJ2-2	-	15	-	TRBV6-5	TGTGCCAGCAACCCTACAGACACGAACACCGGGGAGCTGTTTTTT	CASNPTDTNTGELFF
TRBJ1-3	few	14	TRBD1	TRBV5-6	TGTGCCAGCAGCCCGGACAGGGGGGAAAACACCATATATTTT	CASSPDRGENTIYF
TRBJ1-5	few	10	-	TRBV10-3	TGTGCCATCGGGCCGCCGCCCCAGCATTTT	CAIGPPPQHF
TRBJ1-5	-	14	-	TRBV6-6	TGTGCCAGCAGTGAGGAGATTAGCAGTCAGCCCCAGCATTTT	CASSEEISSQPQHF
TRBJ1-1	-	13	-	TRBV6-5	TGTGCCGCCCGGGGAGGCCCTAACACTGAAGCTTTCTTT	CAARGGPNTEAFF
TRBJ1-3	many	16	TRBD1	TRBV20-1	TGCAGTGCTACCGGGACAGGGGACTTGGCTGGAAACACCATATATTTT	CSATGTGDLAGNTIYF
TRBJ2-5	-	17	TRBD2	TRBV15	TGTGCCGCCAGCAGAGATCTTCCAGACGGGGGGTCGGAGACCCAGTACTTC	CAASRDLPDGGSETQYF
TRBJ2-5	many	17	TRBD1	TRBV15	TGTGCCACCAGCAGAGATCGGGCAGGGGGTTTACAGGAGACCCAGTACTTC	CATSRDRAGGLQETQYF
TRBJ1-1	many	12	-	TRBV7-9	TGTGCCAGCAGTTTCGGCGGCGGTGAAGCTTTCTTT	CASSFGGGEAFF
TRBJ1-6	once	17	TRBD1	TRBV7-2	TGTGCCAGCAGCTTAACTAACGGGACAGGAAACGGATCACCCCTCCACTTT	CASSLTNGTGNGSPLHF
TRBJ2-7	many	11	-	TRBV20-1	TGCAGTGCGGAGAGGTTCAACGAGCAGTACTTC	CSAERFNEQYF
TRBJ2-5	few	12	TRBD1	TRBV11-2	TGTGCCAGCAGCTTAGGCGACAGGGTCCAGTACTTC	CASSLGDRVQYF
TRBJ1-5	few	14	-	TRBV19	TGTGCCAGTAGTATCCCCACGGTTAATCAGCCCCAGCATTTT	CASSIPTVNQPQHF
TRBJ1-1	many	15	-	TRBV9	TGTGCCAGCAGCGTAGAGGGCAGACCGAACACTGAAGCTTTCTTT	CASSVEGRPNTEAFF
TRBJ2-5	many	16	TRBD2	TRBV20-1	TGCAGTGCTAGAGATGGGGCTAGCGGTTCCCAAGAGACCCAGTACTTC	CSARDGASGSQETQYF
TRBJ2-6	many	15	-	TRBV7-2	TGTGCCAGCAGCCTCGTGCACCCTGGGGCCAACGTCCTGACTTTC	CASSLVHPGANVLTF
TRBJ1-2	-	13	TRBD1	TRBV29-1	TGCAGCGGACACAGGGGAGGGGGCTATGGCTACACCTTC	CSGHRGGGYGYTF
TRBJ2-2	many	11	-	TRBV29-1	TGCAGCGTAGTTAAAACCGGGGAGCTGTTTTTT	CSVVKTGELFF
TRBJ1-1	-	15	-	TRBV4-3	TGCGCCAGCAGCCAAGATTCAGGGCCCTACACTGAAGCTTTCTTT	CASSQDSGPYTEAFF
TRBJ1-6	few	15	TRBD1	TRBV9	TGTGCCAGCAGCTTCGGACAGGGTCCCAACTCACCCCTCCACTTT	CASSFGQGPNSPLHF
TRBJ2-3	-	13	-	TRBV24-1	TGTGCCACCAGTGTCGGGACATCCGGGGCGCAGTATTTT	CATSVGTSGAQYF
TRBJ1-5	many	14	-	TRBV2	TGTGCCAGCAGCCCAGGACAGAGCAATCAGCCCCAGCATTTT	CASSPGQSNQPQHF
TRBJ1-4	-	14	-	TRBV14	TGTGCCAGCAGCCGGGACACCGGGGATGAAAAACTGTTTTTT	CASSRDTGDEKLFF
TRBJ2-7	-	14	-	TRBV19	TGTGCCAGTAGTATCAGGGGACTCGACTACGAGCAGTACTTC	CASSIRGLDYEQYF
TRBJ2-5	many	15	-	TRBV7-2	TGTGCCAGCAGCACCGAACCGGGCAGACAAGAGACCCAGTACTTC	CASSTEPGRQETQYF